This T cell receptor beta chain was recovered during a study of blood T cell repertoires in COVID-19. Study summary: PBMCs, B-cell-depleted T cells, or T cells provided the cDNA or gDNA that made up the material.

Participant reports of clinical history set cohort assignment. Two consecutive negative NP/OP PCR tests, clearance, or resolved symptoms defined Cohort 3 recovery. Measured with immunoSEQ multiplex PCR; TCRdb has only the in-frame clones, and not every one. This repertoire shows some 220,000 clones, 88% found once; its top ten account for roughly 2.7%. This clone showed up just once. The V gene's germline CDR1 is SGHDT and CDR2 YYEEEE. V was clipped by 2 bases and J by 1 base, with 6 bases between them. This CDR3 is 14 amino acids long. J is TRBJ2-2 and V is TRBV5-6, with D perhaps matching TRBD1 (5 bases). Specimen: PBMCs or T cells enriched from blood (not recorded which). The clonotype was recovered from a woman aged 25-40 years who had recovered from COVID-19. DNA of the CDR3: TGTGCCAGCAGCTTTGGACAGAACACCGGGGAGCTGTTTTTT. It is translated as CASSFGQNTGELFF.